Listed below are T cell receptor beta chains from one sample, sequenced in a study of T cells after posttransplantation cyclophosphamide. Sequenced by immunoSEQ multiplex PCR; TCRdb stores in-frame clones only, minus some. The data hold approximately 45,000 clones, with around 90% observed a single time. This specimen consisted of PBMCs, obtained 62 days after allogeneic stem cell transplant with posttransplant cyclophosphamide. The source is a male patient over 55 who received an allogeneic stem cell transplant from a related donor and was CMV-positive. Some T cells may be transferred from the graft donor. The CDR3 runs from the conserved cysteine through the conserved F or W.

J gene | V gene | CDR3 protein
TRBJ1-3 | TRBV9 | CASSHPVWEYDGNTIYF
TRBJ1-2 | TRBV7-9 | CASSISDNYGYTF
TRBJ1-2 | TRBV6-5 | CASSRDRVYGYTF
TRBJ1-1 | TRBV7-2 | CASSFLQGINTEAFF
TRBJ2-6 | TRBV7-9 | CASSLGQGSGANVLTF
TRBJ1-1 | TRBV6-1 | CAGSTDIMNTEAFF
TRBJ2-3 | TRBV5-1 | CASSTGTSGDTDTQYF
TRBJ2-2 | TRBV15 | CATSGGASDTGELFF
TRBJ1-2 | TRBV6-1 | CASSESDRWTLGGYTF
TRBJ1-1 | TRBV18 | CASSILGNTEAFF
TRBJ1-1 | TRBV4-1 | CASSQEASGNTEAFF
TRBJ1-2 | TRBV30 | CAWSMRPPYGYTF
TRBJ2-5 | TRBV4-1 | CASSQGGQGVQETQYF
TRBJ1-2 | TRBV7-9 | CASSLATPGNGYTF
TRBJ2-7 | TRBV7-7 | CASSFAGTGLFKRYEQYF
TRBJ1-5 | TRBV15 | CATSTGLSYQPQHF
TRBJ1-2 | TRBV2 | CASMEAGGYTF
TRBJ1-1 | TRBV5-1 | CASSLGQGAVNTEAFF
TRBJ1-1 | TRBV11-2 | CASSLFQPQGTAEAFF
TRBJ1-2 | TRBV5-1 | CASSTGQVPYGYTF
TRBJ2-7 | TRBV2 | CASNGQGLYEQYF
TRBJ2-5 | TRBV7-8 | CASSAPGLASQETQYF
TRBJ1-3 | TRBV27 | CASSSGSGNTIYF
TRBJ1-1 | TRBV2 | CASSDIGMGSPISFMNTEAFF